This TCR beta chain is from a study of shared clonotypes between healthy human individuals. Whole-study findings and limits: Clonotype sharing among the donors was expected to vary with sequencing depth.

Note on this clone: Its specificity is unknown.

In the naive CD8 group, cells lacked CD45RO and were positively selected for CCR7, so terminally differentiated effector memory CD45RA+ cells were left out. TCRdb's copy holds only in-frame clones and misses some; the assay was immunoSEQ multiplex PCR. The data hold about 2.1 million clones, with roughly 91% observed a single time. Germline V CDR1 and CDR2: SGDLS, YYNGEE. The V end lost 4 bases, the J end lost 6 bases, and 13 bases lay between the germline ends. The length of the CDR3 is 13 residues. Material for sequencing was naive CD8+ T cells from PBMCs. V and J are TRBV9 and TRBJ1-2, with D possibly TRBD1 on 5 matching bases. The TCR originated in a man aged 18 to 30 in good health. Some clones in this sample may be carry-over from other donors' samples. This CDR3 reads CASSMGGVDGYTF. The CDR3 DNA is TGTGCCAGCAGCATGGGGGGTGTAGATGGCTACACCTTC.